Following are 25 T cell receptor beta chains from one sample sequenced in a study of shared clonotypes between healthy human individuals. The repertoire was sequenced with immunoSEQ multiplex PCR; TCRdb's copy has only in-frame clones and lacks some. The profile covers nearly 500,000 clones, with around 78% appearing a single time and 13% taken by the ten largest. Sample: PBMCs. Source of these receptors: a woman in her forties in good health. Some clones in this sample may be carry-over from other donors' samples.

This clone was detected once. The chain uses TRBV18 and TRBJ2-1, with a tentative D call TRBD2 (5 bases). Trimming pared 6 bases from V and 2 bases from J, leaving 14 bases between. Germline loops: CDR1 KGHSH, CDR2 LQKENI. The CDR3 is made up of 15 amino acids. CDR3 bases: TGTGCCAGCTCTCGGTCGGCCGGGGCCTACAATGAGCAGTTCTTC. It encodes CASSRSAGAYNEQFF.

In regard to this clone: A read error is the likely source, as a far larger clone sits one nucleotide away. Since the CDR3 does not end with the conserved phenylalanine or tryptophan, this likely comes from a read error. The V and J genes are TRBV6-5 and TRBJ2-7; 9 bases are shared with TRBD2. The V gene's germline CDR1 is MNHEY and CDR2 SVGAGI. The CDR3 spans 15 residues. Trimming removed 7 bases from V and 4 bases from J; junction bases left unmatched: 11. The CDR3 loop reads CASNPAGGLTYEQYS. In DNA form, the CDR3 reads TGTGCCAGCAATCCAGCGGGAGGACTGACATACGAGCAGTACTCC.

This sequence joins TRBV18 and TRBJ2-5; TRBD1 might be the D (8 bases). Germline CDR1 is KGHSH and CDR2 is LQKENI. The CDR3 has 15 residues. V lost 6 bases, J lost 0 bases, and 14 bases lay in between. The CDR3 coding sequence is TGTGCCAGCTCCCGGACAGGGACTAACCAAGAGACCCAGTACTTC. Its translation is CASSRTGTNQETQYF.

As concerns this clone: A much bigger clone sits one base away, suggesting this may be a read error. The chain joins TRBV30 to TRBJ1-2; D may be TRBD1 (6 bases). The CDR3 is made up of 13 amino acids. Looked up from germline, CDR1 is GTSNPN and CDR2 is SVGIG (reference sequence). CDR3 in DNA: TGTGCCCGGAGTGTAGGACAGTGGGAAGGCTACACCTTC. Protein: CARSVGQWEGYTF.

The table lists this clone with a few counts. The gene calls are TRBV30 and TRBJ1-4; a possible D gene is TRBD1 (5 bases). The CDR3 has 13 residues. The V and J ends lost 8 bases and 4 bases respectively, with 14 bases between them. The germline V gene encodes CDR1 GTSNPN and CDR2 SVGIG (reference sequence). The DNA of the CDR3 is TGTGCCCTGACAGTCACTAATAATGAAAAACTGTTTTTT. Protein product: CALTVTNNEKLFF. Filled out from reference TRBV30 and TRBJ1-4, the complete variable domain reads SQTIHQWPATLVQPVGSPLSLECTVEGTSNPNLYWYRQAAGRGLQLLFYSVGIGQISSEVPQNLSASRPQDRQFILSSKKLLLSDSGFYLCALTVTNNEKLFFGSGTQLSVL.

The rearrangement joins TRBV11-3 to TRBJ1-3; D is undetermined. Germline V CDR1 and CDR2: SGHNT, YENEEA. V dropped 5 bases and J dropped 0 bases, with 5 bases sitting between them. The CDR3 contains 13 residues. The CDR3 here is CASSSSSGNTIYF. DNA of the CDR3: TGTGCCAGCAGCAGCAGCTCTGGAAACACCATATATTTT.

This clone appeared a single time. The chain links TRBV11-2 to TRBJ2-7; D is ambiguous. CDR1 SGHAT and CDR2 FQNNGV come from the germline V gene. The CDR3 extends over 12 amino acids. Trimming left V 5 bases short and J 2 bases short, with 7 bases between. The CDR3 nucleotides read TGTGCCAGCAGCCTACTCGCCTACGAGCAGTACTTC. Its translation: CASSLLAYEQYF.

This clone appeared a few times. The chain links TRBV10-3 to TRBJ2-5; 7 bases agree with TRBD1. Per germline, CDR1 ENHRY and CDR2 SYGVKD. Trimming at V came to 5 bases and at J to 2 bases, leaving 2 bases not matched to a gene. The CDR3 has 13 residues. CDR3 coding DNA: TGTGCCATCAGTCCGGGACAGCAAGAGACCCAGTACTTC. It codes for CAISPGQQETQYF.

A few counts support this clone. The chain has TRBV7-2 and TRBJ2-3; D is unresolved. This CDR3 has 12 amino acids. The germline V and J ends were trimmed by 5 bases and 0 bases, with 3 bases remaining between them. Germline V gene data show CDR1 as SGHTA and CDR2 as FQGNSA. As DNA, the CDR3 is TGTGCCAGCAGCGCAAGCACAGATACGCAGTATTTT. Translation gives CASSASTDTQYF.

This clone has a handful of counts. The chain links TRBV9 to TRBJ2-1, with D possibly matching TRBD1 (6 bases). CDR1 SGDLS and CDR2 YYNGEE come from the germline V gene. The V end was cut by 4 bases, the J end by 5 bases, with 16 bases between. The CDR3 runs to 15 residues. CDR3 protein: CASSFGTSDHNEQFF. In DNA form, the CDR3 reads TGTGCCAGCAGCTTCGGGACATCGGACCACAATGAGCAGTTCTTC. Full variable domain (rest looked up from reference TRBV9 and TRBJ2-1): DSGVTQTPKHLITATGQRVTLRCSPRSGDLSVYWYQQSLDQGLQFLIQYYNGEERAKGNILERFSAQQFPDLHSELNLSSLELGDSALYFCASSFGTSDHNEQFFGPGTRLTVL.

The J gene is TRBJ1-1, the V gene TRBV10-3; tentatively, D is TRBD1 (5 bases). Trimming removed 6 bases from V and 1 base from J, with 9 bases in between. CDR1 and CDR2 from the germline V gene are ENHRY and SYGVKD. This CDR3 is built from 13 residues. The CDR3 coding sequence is TGTGCCATCAGGGGGCAGGAGAACACTGAAGCTTTCTTT. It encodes CAIRGQENTEAFF.

In nucleotides, the CDR3 is TGTGCCAGCAGCCCCGGGGCACTAGGGCCCCAGCATTTT. Translated: CASSPGALGPQHF. This chain links TRBV5-5 with TRBJ1-5; the D gene is possibly TRBD1 (5 bases). The V gene lost 4 bases and the J gene lost 9 bases, with 14 bases spanning the gap. Germline CDR1 is SGHKS and CDR2 is YYEKEE (reference sequence). The CDR3 is 13 residues long.

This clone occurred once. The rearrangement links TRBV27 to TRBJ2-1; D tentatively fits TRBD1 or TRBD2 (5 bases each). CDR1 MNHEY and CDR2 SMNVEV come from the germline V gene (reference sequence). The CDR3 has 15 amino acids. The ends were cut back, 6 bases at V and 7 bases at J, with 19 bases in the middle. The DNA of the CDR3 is TGTGCCAGCAGCCGGGGACCGCCGGTTTCTAATGAGCAGTTCTTC. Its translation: CASSRGPPVSNEQFF.

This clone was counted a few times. CDR3: CASSARPGSAHEQYF. CDR3 nucleotides: TGTGCCAGCAGTGCCAGACCCGGTTCAGCCCACGAGCAGTACTTC. The chain carries TRBV6-4 and TRBJ2-5, with D hard to call. With the DNA end fitting TRBJ2-7 better, the J assignment may be wrong. The germline V gene has CDR1 MRHNA and CDR2 SNTAGT. The CDR3 extends over 15 amino acids.

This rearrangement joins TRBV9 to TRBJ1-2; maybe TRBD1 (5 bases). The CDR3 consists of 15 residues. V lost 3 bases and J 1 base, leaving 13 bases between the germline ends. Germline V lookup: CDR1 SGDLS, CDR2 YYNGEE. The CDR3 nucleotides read TGTGCCAGCAGCGCCGTCGCAGGGTATAACTATGGCTACACCTTC. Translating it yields CASSAVAGYNYGYTF.

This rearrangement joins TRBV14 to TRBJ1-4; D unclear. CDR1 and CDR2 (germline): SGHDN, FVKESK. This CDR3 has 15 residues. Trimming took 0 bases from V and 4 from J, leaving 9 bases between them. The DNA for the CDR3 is TGTGCCAGCAGCCAAGAGTTAGGGAGTAATGAAAAACTGTTTTTT. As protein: CASSQELGSNEKLFF.

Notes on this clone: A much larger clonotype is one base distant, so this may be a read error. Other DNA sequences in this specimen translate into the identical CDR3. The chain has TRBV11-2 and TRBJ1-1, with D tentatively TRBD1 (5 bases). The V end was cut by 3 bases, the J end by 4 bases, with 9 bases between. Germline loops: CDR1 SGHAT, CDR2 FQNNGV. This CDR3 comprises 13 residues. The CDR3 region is CASSLERGTEAFF. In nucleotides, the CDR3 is TGTGCCAGCAGCTTGGAAAGGGGCACTGAAGCTTTCTTT.

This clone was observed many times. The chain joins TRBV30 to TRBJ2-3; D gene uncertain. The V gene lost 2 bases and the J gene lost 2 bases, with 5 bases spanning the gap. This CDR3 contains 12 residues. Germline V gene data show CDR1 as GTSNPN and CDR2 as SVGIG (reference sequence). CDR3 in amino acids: CAWSSTTDTQYF. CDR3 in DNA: TGTGCCTGGAGTAGCACCACAGATACGCAGTATTTT. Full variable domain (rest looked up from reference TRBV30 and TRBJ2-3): SQTIHQWPATLVQPVGSPLSLECTVEGTSNPNLYWYRQAAGRGLQLLFYSVGIGQISSEVPQNLSASRPQDRQFILSSKKLLLSDSGFYLCAWSSTTDTQYFGPGTRLTVL.

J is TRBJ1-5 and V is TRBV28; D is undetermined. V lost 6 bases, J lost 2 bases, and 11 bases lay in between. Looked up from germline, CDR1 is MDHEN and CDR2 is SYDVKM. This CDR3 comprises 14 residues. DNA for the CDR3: TGTGCCAGCAGAGCGTGGGTGGGCAATCAGCCCCAGCATTTT. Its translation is CASRAWVGNQPQHF.

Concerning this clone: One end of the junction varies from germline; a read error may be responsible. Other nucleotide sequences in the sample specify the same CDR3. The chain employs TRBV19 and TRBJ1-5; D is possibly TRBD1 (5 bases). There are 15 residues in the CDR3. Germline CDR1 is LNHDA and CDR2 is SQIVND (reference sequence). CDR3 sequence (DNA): TGTGCCAGTAGCGGGACGCCCGCGGGCAACCAGCCCCAGCATTTT. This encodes CASSGTPAGNQPQHF.

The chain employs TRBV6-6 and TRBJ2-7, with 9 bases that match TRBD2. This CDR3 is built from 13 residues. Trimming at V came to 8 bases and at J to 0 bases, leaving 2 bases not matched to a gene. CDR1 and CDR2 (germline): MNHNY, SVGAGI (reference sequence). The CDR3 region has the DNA TGTGCCAGCCTAGCGGGAAACTCCTACGAGCAGTACTTC. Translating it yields CASLAGNSYEQYF.

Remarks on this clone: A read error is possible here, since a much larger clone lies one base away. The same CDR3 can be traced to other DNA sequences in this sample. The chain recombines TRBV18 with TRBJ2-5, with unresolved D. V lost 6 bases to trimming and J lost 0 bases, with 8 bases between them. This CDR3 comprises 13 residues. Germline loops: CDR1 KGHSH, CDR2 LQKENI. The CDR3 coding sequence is TGTGCCAGCTCCCCGGGCAACCAAGAGACCCAGTACTTC. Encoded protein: CASSPGNQETQYF. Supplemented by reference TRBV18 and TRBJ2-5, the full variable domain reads NAGVMQNPRHLVRRRGQEARLRCSPMKGHSHVYWYRQLPEEGLKFMVYLQKENIIDESGMPKERFSAEFPKEGPSILRIQQVVRGDSAAYFCASSPGNQETQYFGPGTRLLVL.

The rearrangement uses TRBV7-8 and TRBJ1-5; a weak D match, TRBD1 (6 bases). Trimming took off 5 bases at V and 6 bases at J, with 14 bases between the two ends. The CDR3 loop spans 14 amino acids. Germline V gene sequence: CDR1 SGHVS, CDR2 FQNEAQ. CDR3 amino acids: CASSPSRGGQPQHF. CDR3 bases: TGTGCCAGCAGCCCGAGCAGGGGTGGTCAGCCCCAGCATTTT.

CDR3 loop: CASSLTGTMTPQETQYF. The DNA of the CDR3 is TGCGCCAGCAGCTTGACCGGGACTATGACCCCCCAAGAGACCCAGTACTTC. This chain connects TRBV5-1 to TRBJ2-5, with TRBD2 identical over 7 bases. The V segment lost 1 base and the J segment 1 base; nucleotides outside the gene matches: 10. Germline V gene data show CDR1 as SGHRS and CDR2 as YFSETQ. CDR3 length: 17 residues. Full variable domain (outside the CDR3, taken from reference TRBV5-1 and TRBJ2-5): KAGVTQTPRYLIKTRGQQVTLSCSPISGHRSVSWYQQTPGQGLQFLFEYFSETQRNKGNFPGRFSGRQFSNSRSEMNVSTLELGDSALYLCASSLTGTMTPQETQYFGPGTRLLVL.

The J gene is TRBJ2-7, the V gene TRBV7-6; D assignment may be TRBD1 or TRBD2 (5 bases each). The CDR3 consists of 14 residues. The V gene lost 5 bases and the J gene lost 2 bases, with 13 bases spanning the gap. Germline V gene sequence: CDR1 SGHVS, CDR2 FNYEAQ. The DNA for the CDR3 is TGTGCCAGCAGCCTTAGGGACCCCACCTACGAGCAGTACTTC. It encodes CASSLRDPTYEQYF. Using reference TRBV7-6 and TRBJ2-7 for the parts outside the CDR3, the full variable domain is GAGVSQSPRYKVTKRGQDVALRCDPISGHVSLYWYRQALGQGPEFLTYFNYEAQQDKSGLPNDRFSAERPEGSISTLTIQRTEQRDSAMYRCASSLRDPTYEQYFGPGTRLTVT.